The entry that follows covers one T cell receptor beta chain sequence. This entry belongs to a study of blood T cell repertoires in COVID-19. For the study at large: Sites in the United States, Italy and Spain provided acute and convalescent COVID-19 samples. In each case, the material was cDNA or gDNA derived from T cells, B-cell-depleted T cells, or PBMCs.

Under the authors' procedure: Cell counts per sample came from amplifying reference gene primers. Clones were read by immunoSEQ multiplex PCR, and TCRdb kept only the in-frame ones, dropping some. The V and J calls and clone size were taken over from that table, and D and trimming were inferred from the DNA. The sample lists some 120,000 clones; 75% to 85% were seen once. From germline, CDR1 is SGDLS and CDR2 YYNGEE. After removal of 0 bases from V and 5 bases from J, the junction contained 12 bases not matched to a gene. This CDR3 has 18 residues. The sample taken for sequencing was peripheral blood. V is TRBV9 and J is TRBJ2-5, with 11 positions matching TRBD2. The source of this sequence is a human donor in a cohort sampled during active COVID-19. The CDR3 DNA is TGTGCCAGCAGCGTAGGATCCTTTGCTAGCGGGGGGTTGGAGACCCAGTACTTC. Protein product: CASSVGSFASGGLETQYF. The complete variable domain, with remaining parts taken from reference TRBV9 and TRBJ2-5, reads DSGVTQTPKHLITATGQRVTLRCSPRSGDLSVYWYQQSLDQGLQFLIQYYNGEERAKGNILERFSAQQFPDLHSELNLSSLELGDSALYFCASSVGSFASGGLETQYFGPGTRLLVL.